The entry below describes one T cell receptor (beta chain). The antigen remains undetermined. Because the CDR3 is missing its conserved closing phenylalanine or tryptophan, this is likely a read error. Germline V gene sequence: CDR1 MGHDK, CDR2 SYGVNS. Trimming stripped 6 bases from V and 4 bases from J, with 7 bases between. The CDR3 is 13 residues long. Each CDR3 protein gets one entry after TCRdb re-called the multiplex PCR reads with MiXCR. The sample holds about 20,000 distinct CDR3 sequences, 25% to 35% seen once. The sample comes from a study of breast tumors, draining lymph nodes, adjacent tissues. Study results and caveats: The data were judged consistent with most tumor T cells coming from lymph node and expanding in tumor. Compared with lymph nodes, tumors were less diverse; compared with nontumor tissue, more.

This rearrangement joins TRBV25-1 to TRBJ2-6; no firm D call. This clonotype was obtained from a female donor with breast cancer. Some clones in this sample may be carry-over from other donors' samples. Specimen: breast tumor tissue. This CDR3 reads CASRGAGANVLTL. Here the CDR3 DNA reads TGTGCCAGCAGGGGCGCCGGGGCCAACGTCCTGACTCTC.